The present TCR beta chain was sequenced within a study of cytomegalovirus exposure and HLA in healthy donors. Each of the donors was a healthy bone marrow donor. The CDR3 spans 17 residues. Germline assignment: CDR1 SGHNT and CDR2 YYREEE (reference sequence). The J segment lost 4 bases and the V segment lost 4 bases, leaving 13 bases of the junction unmatched. PCR primers comprised 60 Vbeta and 13 Jbeta primers. Sequencing was performed with immunoSEQ multiplex PCR; in TCRdb, only in-frame clones are kept and a portion is missing. The sample has more than 200,000 clones; the top ten hold 0.75% to 1%.

Sequenced sample: PBMCs. The chain employs TRBV5-4 and TRBJ2-1; TRBD2 matches at 8 bases. The sequence derives from a woman aged 25 to 39 in good health and CMV-seropositive. CDR3 sequence (DNA): TGTGCCAGCAGCCCCCGGGGGGGGATAGTGTCTTACAATGAGCAGTTCTTC. Encoded protein: CASSPRGGIVSYNEQFF.